The 25 T cell receptor beta chains given below trace back to one sample, sequenced in a study of blood T cells in healthy people across ages. Sample-barcoded 5' priming and a J-beta primer mix drove a second PCR of 7 to 11 cycles. TCRdb re-called the 5' RACE reads with MiXCR, one entry per CDR3 protein. Of roughly 900,000 distinct CDR3 sequences in the sample, 45% to 50% are singletons; the top ten hold around 15%. Specimen: blood. These receptors were taken from a man under 40 in good health.

A note on this clonotype: Just one base apart from a much larger clone, this may be a read error. The rearrangement links TRBV6-2 or TRBV6-3 to TRBJ2-7; TRBD1 matches 9 bases. Germline values: CDR1 MNHEY, CDR2 SVGEGT. V lost 2 bases and J lost 9; bases outside the gene matches: 14. The CDR3 has 16 residues. The CDR3 reads CASSYPGDRATGGQYF. CDR3 DNA: TGTGCCAGCAGTTACCCCGGGGACAGGGCGACGGGCGGGCAGTACTTC.

This clonotype was observed a few times. This sequence joins TRBV9 and TRBJ1-5, with 10 bases fitting TRBD1. J lost 7 bases, V lost 5 bases, and 9 bases had no gene match. Germline values: CDR1 SGDLS, CDR2 YYNGEE. The CDR3 extends over 15 amino acids. The CDR3 DNA is TGTGCCAGCAGAACACAGACAGGGGGCCAACAGCCCCAGCATTTT. Protein sequence: CASRTQTGGQQPQHF.

The chain uses TRBV30 and TRBJ2-7, with D hard to call. V was shortened by 0 bases and J by 3 bases, with 9 bases between the two germline ends. Looked up from germline, CDR1 is GTSNPN and CDR2 is SVGIG (reference sequence). The CDR3 covers 13 residues. The CDR3, as DNA: TGTGCCTGGAGTGTACCCAGCTACTACGAGCAGTACTTC. It specifies CAWSVPSYYEQYF. Using reference TRBV30 and TRBJ2-7 for the parts outside the CDR3, the full variable domain is SQTIHQWPATLVQPVGSPLSLECTVEGTSNPNLYWYRQAAGRGLQLLFYSVGIGQISSEVPQNLSASRPQDRQFILSSKKLLLSDSGFYLCAWSVPSYYEQYFGPGTRLTVT.

The chain employs TRBV20-1 and TRBJ2-3; a possible D gene is TRBD2 (6 bases). The V and J ends lost 4 bases and 6 bases respectively, with 20 bases between them. The CDR3 consists of 15 residues. Germline CDR1 and CDR2: DFQATT and SNEGSKA (reference sequence). The chain's CDR3 is CSAKGLNPGSDTQYF. Written as DNA, the CDR3 is TGCAGTGCTAAGGGACTCAATCCTGGTTCGGATACGCAGTATTTT.

Worth noting for this clonotype: The junction and the germline gene differ at one end; a read error may be behind it. The rearrangement links TRBV5-1 to TRBJ2-7; the D gene is possibly TRBD1 (6 bases). The CDR3 is made up of 13 amino acids. CDR1 SGHRS and CDR2 YFSETQ come from the germline V gene. CDR3 loop: CASRSTGTYEQYF. Here the CDR3 DNA reads TGTGCCAGCAGGTCGACAGGTACCTACGAGCAGTACTTC. The entire variable domain, with the rest obtained from reference TRBV5-1 and TRBJ2-7, is as follows: KAGVTQTPRYLIKTRGQQVTLSCSPISGHRSVSWYQQTPGQGLQFLFEYFSETQRNKGNFPGRFSGRQFSNSRSEMNVSTLELGDSALYLCASRSTGTYEQYFGPGTRLTVT.

The chain is built from TRBV9 and TRBJ2-7; D is unresolved. This CDR3 spans 16 amino acids. Per germline, CDR1 SGDLS and CDR2 YYNGEE. V lost 0 bases to trimming and J lost 3 bases, with 16 bases between them. CDR3 DNA: TGTGCCAGCAGCGTAGACCCAGGTACCATTCTCTACGAGCAGTACTTC. It specifies CASSVDPGTILYEQYF.

The rearrangement links TRBV20-1 to TRBJ1-4; 8 bases are shared with TRBD1. Looked up from germline, CDR1 is DFQATT and CDR2 is SNEGSKA (reference sequence). The CDR3 spans 12 residues. The CDR3 coding sequence is TGCAGGGCGGGACAGGATAATGAAAAACTGTTTTTT. It translates to CRAGQDNEKLFF.

A few counts support this clonotype. The chain uses TRBV2 and TRBJ2-1; D not certain. Germline values: CDR1 SNHLY, CDR2 FYNNEI. This CDR3 comprises 11 residues. V was trimmed by 2 bases and J by 10 bases, leaving 6 bases between them. CDR3 loop: CASSEPREQFF. The CDR3 DNA follows: TGTGCCAGCAGTGAACCTAGAGAGCAGTTCTTC. The full variable domain, with the rest looked up from reference TRBV2 and TRBJ2-1, is EPEVTQTPSHQVTQMGQEVILRCVPISNHLYFYWYRQILGQKVEFLVSFYNNEISEKSEIFDDQFSVERPDGSNFTLKIRSTKLEDSAMYFCASSEPREQFFGPGTRLTVL.

This clonotype was seen at least ten times. The rearrangement links TRBV11-2 to TRBJ2-4, with D perhaps TRBD1 (6 bases). V shed 5 bases and J shed 4 bases, with 15 bases lying between them. From germline, CDR1 is SGHAT and CDR2 FQNNGV. This CDR3 spans 15 amino acids. The chain's CDR3 is CASSPLWGPKNIQYF. DNA for the CDR3: TGTGCCAGCAGCCCTCTTTGGGGGCCTAAAAACATTCAGTACTTC.

The rearrangement joins TRBV5-6 to TRBJ1-2, with TRBD1 as a possible D gene (5 bases). Trimming removed 4 bases at V and 5 bases at J, with 12 bases between. In germline, CDR1 is SGHDT, CDR2 YYEEEE. This CDR3 region has 13 residues. The CDR3 loop is CASSAGRWYGYTF. CDR3 DNA sequence: TGTGCCAGCAGCGCGGGACGGTGGTATGGCTACACCTTC.

The CDR3, as DNA: TGTGCCAGCAGCGTAGCGCAGGGAGGATTGAATGAGCAGTTCTTC. Translation: CASSVAQGGLNEQFF. The rearrangement links TRBV9 to TRBJ2-1, with a weak D call TRBD2 (6 bases). CDR3 length: 15 amino acids. Germline CDR1 and CDR2: SGDLS and YYNGEE. With 0 bases removed from V and 7 bases from J, the gap between germline ends came to 14 bases.

The rearrangement links TRBV4-1 to TRBJ1-5; the D is unclear. With 0 bases removed from V and 0 bases from J, the gap between germline ends came to 9 bases. Germline V gene data show CDR1 as MGHRA and CDR2 as YSYEKL. This CDR3 region has 16 residues. The CDR3: CASSQESGNSNQPQHF. CDR3 coding DNA: TGCGCCAGCAGCCAAGAGTCCGGGAATAGCAATCAGCCCCAGCATTTT.

This clonotype was detected only once. The CDR3 region is CSLSLVPSTDTQYF. The CDR3 coding sequence is TGCAGTCTGTCACTAGTGCCTAGCACAGATACGCAGTATTTT. The V and J genes are TRBV20-1 and TRBJ2-3; TRBD2 might be the D (5 bases). Germline V gene lookup returns CDR1 DFQATT and CDR2 SNEGSKA (reference sequence). This CDR3 spans 14 amino acids. The germline V and J ends were trimmed by 8 bases and 0 bases, with 15 bases remaining between them.

The V call is TRBV4-1, the J call TRBJ2-3, with 15 bases matching TRBD2. CDR1 is MGHRA, CDR2 YSYEKL, per germline. Trimming removed 4 bases from V and 5 bases from J; junction bases left unmatched: 10. The CDR3 runs 18 residues. Written as DNA, the CDR3 is TGCGCCAGCAGCCGATCGGGACTAGCGGGGGGAGGAGGAGATACGCAGTATTTT. Amino acids: CASSRSGLAGGGGDTQYF.

CDR3 amino acids: CASSLFPGQGSETQYF. The CDR3 region has the DNA TGTGCCAGCAGCTTGTTCCCGGGACAGGGATCAGAGACCCAGTACTTC. The chain has TRBV7-2 and TRBJ2-5, with TRBD1 identical over 9 bases. The CDR3 is 16 amino acids. The V segment lost 3 bases and the J segment 4 bases; nucleotides outside the gene matches: 9. Germline V gives CDR1 SGHTA, CDR2 FQGNSA.

This clonotype was found many times. The chain recombines TRBV10-3 with TRBJ2-3; 12 bases match TRBD2. The CDR3 consists of 16 residues. In germline, CDR1 is ENHRY, CDR2 SYGVKD. Trimming removed 7 bases from V and 0 bases from J; junction bases left unmatched: 5. The CDR3 reads CAITKTSGGSTDTQYF. CDR3 sequence (DNA): TGTGCCATCACCAAGACTAGCGGGGGTAGCACAGATACGCAGTATTTT.

This clonotype was seen just once. The chain couples TRBV4-3 to TRBJ2-7; TRBD1 agrees at 9 bases. The V segment lost 3 bases and the J segment 5 bases; nucleotides outside the gene matches: 8. Germline CDR1 reads LGHNA; CDR2 reads YSLEER. CDR3 length equals 15 residues. Written as DNA, the CDR3 is TGCGCCAGCAGCCACCTGGGACAGGGTGGCAACGAGCAGTACTTC. It is translated as CASSHLGQGGNEQYF.

The rearrangement links TRBV20-1 to TRBJ2-7; TRBD1 matches 9 bases. V lost 2 bases to trimming and J lost 0 bases; unmatched junction nucleotides: 8. This CDR3 comprises 16 residues. Germline V gene sequence: CDR1 DFQATT, CDR2 SNEGSKA (reference sequence). The CDR3 DNA reads as TGCAGTGCTAGAAACCCCCGGGACAGGGTCTCCTACGAGCAGTACTTC. It codes for CSARNPRDRVSYEQYF.

Worth noting for this clonotype: Germline is not matched at one junction end, which may reflect a read error. The V call is TRBV3-1, the J call TRBJ2-6; tentative D call: TRBD1 (5 bases). The CDR3 is 15 residues long. Germline values: CDR1 LGHDT, CDR2 YNNKEL (reference sequence). CDR3 nucleotide sequence: TGTGCCAGCAGCCCGACAGCCTCTGGGGTCAACGTCCTGACTTTC. Its translation: CASSPTASGVNVLTF.

The rearrangement joins TRBV29-1 to TRBJ2-2; the match to TRBD2 covers 7 bases. V dropped 6 bases and J dropped 1; count of bases not matched to a gene: 2. The CDR3 spans 13 residues. From germline, CDR1 is SQVTM and CDR2 ANQGSEA. The CDR3: CSVRGRNTGELFF. The DNA for the CDR3 is TGCAGCGTGCGGGGGAGGAACACCGGGGAGCTGTTTTTT.

This clonotype was detected only a few times. The gene calls are TRBV5-1 and TRBJ2-7, with TRBD1 matching 8 bases. This CDR3 is 15 amino acids long. V was pared by 3 bases and J by 4 bases, with 9 bases of the junction left unmatched. Per germline, CDR1 SGHRS and CDR2 YFSETQ. CDR3 residues: CASSSPRGQEYEQYF. In DNA, the CDR3 is TGCGCCAGCAGCTCACCTCGGGGACAGGAGTACGAGCAGTACTTC.

This sequence joins TRBV20-1 and TRBJ2-7; no firm D call. This CDR3 has 14 residues. V shed 6 bases and J shed 4 bases, with 19 bases lying between them. Germline V CDR1 and CDR2: DFQATT, SNEGSKA (reference sequence). CDR3 nucleotides: TGCAGTGCCCCGGACGGTCGAGCTGCGTACGAGCAGTACTTC. It translates to CSAPDGRAAYEQYF.

This chain connects TRBV4-1 to TRBJ1-6; D not certain. Germline CDR1 MGHRA, CDR2 YSYEKL. V was trimmed by 3 bases and J by 8 bases, leaving 11 bases between them. The CDR3 contains 14 residues. CDR3 DNA: TGCGCCAGCAGCCACGGACGCCCAGATTCACCCCTCCACTTT. This gives the protein CASSHGRPDSPLHF.

A single count supports this clonotype. The junction does not match germline at one end; this may be a read error. The chain recombines TRBV24-1 with TRBJ2-5, with 9 nucleotides matching TRBD1. CDR3 length equals 15 residues. Germline assignment: CDR1 KGHDR and CDR2 SFDVKD. The CDR3 bases are TGTGCCACCGGTGATTGGACAGGGGAAAGAGAGACCCAGTACTTC. Translating it yields CATGDWTGERETQYF.

This clonotype came up once. This may come from a read error, since a much larger clone is one base off. The chain joins TRBV4-3 to TRBJ1-4; the D is unclear. V lost 1 base to trimming and J lost 6 bases, with 9 bases between them. Germline loops: CDR1 LGHNA, CDR2 YSLEER. CDR3 size: 14 residues. In DNA, the CDR3 is TGCGCCAGCAGCCAAGGTCGGGAGGATGAAAAACTGTTTTTT. Translating gives CASSQGREDEKLFF.